This T cell receptor (beta chain) derives from a study of cytomegalovirus exposure and HLA in healthy donors. Study results and caveats: Investigators reported under 200 TCR beta chains as tied to cytomegalovirus. In presence/absence analyses, roughly uniform sequencing depth across donors was assumed.

The primer mix had 60 Vbeta and 13 Jbeta primers. Produced via immunoSEQ multiplex PCR; TCRdb's table is partial and in-frame only. Of around 98,000 clones in the sample, more than 60% were seen once. Germline V CDR1 and CDR2: MDHEN, SYDVKM. V lost 4 bases and J lost 4; bases outside the gene matches: 8. The CDR3 totals 15 residues. In the case of this clone: Its antigen is not identified.

Sequenced sample: PBMCs. The gene calls are TRBV28 and TRBJ1-1, with 8 bases aligning to TRBD1. The receptor comes from a man in his forties or fifties in good health and CMV-seronegative. DNA for the CDR3: TGTGCCAGCAGTTCACCGACAGGGGTTAGCACTGAAGCTTTCTTT. It specifies CASSSPTGVSTEAFF.